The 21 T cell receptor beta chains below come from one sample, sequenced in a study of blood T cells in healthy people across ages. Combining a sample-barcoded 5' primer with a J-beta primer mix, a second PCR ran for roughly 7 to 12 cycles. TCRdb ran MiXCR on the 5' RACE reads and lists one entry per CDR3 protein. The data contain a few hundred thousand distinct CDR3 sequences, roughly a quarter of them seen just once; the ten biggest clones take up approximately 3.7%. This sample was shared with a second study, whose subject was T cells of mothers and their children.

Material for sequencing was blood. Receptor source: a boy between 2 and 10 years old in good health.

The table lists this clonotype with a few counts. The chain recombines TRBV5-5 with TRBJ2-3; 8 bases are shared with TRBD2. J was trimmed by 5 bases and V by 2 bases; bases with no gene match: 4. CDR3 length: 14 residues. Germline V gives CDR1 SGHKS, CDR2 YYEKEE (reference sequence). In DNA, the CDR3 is TGTGCCAGCAGCTTAGCGGGAGAGGGAGATACGCAGTATTTT. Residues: CASSLAGEGDTQYF.

CDR3 protein: CSVEDRLAKNIQYF. The DNA for the CDR3 is TGCAGCGTTGAAGATAGACTAGCCAAAAACATTCAGTACTTC. V gene TRBV29-1 combines with J gene TRBJ2-4; D is unclear. The CDR3 loop spans 14 amino acids. V lost 0 bases and J 0 bases, leaving 6 bases between the germline ends. CDR1 is SQVTM, CDR2 ANQGSEA, per germline.

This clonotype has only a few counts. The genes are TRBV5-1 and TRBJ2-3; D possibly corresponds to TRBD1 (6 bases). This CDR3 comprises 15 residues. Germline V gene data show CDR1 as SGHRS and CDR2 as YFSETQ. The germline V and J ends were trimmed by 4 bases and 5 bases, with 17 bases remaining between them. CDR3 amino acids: CASSPGTLEVDTQYF. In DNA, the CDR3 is TGCGCCAGCAGCCCCGGGACACTTGAGGTAGATACGCAGTATTTT.

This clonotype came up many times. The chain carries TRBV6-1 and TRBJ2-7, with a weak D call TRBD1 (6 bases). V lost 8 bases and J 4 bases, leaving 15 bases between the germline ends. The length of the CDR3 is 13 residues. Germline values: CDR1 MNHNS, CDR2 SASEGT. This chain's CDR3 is CASSMGAAYEQYF. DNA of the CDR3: TGTGCCAGCTCTATGGGGGCGGCGTACGAGCAGTACTTC.

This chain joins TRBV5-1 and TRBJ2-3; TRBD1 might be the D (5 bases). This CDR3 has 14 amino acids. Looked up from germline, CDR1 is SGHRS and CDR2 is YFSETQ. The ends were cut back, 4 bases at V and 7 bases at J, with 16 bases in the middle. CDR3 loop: CASSVGQEGNTQYF. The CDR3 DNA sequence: TGCGCCAGCAGCGTCGGACAAGAAGGCAATACGCAGTATTTT. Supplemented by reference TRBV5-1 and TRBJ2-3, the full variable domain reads KAGVTQTPRYLIKTRGQQVTLSCSPISGHRSVSWYQQTPGQGLQFLFEYFSETQRNKGNFPGRFSGRQFSNSRSEMNVSTLELGDSALYLCASSVGQEGNTQYFGPGTRLTVL.

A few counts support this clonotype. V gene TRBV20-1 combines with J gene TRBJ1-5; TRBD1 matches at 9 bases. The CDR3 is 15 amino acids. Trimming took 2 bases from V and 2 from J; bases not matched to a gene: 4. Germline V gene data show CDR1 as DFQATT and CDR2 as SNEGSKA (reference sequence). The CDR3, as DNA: TGCAGTGCTAGATACAGGGGGCTAGGCAATCAGCCCCAGCATTTT. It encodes CSARYRGLGNQPQHF.

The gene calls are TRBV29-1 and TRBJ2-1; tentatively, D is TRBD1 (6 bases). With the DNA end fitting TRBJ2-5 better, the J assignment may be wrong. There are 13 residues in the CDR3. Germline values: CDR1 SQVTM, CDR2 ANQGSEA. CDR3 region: CSVSWTVQETQYF. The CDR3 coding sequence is TGCAGCGTTTCTTGGACAGTACAAGAGACCCAGTACTTC.

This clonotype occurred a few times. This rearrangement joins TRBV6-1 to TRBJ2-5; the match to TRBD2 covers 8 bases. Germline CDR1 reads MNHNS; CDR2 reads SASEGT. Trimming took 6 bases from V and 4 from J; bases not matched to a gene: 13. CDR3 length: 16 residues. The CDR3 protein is CASSPHVAGFRETQYF. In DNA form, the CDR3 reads TGTGCCAGCAGCCCGCACGTAGCGGGATTTCGAGAGACCCAGTACTTC.

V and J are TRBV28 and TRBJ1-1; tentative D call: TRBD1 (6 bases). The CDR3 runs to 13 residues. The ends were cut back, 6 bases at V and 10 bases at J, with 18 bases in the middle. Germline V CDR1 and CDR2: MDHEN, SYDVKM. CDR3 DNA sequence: TGTGCCAGCAGCCACCCCGGGGGGCGCGGAGCTTTCTTT. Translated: CASSHPGGRGAFF.

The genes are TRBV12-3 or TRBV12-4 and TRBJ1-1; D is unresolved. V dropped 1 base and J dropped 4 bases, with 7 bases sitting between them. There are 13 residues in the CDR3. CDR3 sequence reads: CASSLGLSTEAFF. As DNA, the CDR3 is TGTGCCAGCAGTTTAGGGTTGAGCACTGAAGCTTTCTTT.

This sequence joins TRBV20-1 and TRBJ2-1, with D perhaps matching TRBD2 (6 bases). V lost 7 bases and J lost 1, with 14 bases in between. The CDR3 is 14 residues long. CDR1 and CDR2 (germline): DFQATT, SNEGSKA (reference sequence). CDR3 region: CSVITGSSYNEQFF. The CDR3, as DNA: TGCAGTGTTATCACCGGGAGTTCCTACAATGAGCAGTTCTTC.

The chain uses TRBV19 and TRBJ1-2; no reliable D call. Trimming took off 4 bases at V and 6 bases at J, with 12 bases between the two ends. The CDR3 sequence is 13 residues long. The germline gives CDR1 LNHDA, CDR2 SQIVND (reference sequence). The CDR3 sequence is CASSTRRIDGYTF. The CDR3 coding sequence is TGTGCCAGTAGTACTAGGCGGATCGATGGCTACACCTTC.

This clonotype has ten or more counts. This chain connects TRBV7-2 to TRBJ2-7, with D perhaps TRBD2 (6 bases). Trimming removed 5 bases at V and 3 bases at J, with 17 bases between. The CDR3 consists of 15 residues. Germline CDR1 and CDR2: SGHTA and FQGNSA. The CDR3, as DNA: TGTGCCAGCAGCCAAAAGGCGGGACTTATCTACGAGCAGTACTTC. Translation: CASSQKAGLIYEQYF. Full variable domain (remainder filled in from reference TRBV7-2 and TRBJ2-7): GAGVSQSPSNKVTEKGKDVELRCDPISGHTALYWYRQSLGQGLEFLIYFQGNSAPDKSGLPSDRFSAERTGGSVSTLTIQRTQQEDSAVYLCASSQKAGLIYEQYFGPGTRLTVT.

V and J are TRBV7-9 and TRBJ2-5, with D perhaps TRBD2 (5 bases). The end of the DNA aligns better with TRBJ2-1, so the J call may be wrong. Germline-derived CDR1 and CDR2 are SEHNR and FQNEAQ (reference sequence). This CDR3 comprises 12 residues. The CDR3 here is CASSPREWEQFF. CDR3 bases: TGTGCCAGCAGCCCTAGGGAGTGGGAGCAGTTCTTC.

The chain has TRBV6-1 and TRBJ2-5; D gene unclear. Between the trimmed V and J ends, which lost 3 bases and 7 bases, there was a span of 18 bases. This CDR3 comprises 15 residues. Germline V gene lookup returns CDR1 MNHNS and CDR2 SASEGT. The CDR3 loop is CASSEAVGRPGTQYF. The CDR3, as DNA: TGTGCCAGCAGTGAGGCGGTAGGGCGGCCTGGGACCCAGTACTTC.

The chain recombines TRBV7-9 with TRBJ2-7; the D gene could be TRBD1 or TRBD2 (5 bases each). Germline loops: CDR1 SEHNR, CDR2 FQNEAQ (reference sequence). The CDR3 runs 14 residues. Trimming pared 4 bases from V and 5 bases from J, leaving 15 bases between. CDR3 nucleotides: TGTGCCAGCAGCTGGGGACGGCCCCTGAACGAGCAGTACTTC. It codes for CASSWGRPLNEQYF.

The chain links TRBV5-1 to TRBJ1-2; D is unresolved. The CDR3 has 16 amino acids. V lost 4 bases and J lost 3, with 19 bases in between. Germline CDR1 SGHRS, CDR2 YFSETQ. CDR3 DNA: TGCGCCAGCAGCCAAAATCCCGGCCAGGCTCACTATGGCTACACCTTC. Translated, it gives CASSQNPGQAHYGYTF.

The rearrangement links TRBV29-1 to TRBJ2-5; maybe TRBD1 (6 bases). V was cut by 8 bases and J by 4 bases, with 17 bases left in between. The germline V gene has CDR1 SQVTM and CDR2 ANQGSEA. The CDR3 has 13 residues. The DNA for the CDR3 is TGCAGCACGTGCTACAGGGTAGGAGAGACCCAGTACTTC. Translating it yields CSTCYRVGETQYF.

In DNA form, the CDR3 reads TGTGCCAGCTTAGGGTTGGCCAAAAACATTCAGTACTTC. The encoded protein is CASLGLAKNIQYF. The genes are TRBV2 and TRBJ2-4; D is ambiguous. The germline gives CDR1 SNHLY, CDR2 FYNNEI. V dropped 8 bases and J dropped 1 base, with 9 bases sitting between them. The CDR3 totals 13 residues. The variable domain in full, with the rest retrieved from reference TRBV2 and TRBJ2-4, is EPEVTQTPSHQVTQMGQEVILRCVPISNHLYFYWYRQILGQKVEFLVSFYNNEISEKSEIFDDQFSVERPDGSNFTLKIRSTKLEDSAMYFCASLGLAKNIQYFGAGTRLSVL.

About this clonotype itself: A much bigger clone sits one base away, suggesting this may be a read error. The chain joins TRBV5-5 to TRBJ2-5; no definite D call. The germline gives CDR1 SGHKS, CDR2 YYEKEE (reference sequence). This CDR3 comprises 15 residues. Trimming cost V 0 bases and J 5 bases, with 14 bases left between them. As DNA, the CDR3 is TGTGCCAGCAGCTTGGCGACGTCGTGGGTGGAGACCCAGTACTTC. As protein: CASSLATSWVETQYF.

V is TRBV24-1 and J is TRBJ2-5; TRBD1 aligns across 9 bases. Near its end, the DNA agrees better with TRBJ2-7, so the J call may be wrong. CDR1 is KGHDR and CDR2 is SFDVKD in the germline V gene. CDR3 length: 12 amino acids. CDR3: CATRGQGYEQYF. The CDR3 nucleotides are TGTGCCACCAGGGGACAGGGTTACGAGCAGTACTTC.